The TCR beta chain described here comes from a study of cytomegalovirus exposure and HLA in healthy donors. Primers for the PCR totalled 60 Vbeta and 13 Jbeta. The table came from immunoSEQ multiplex PCR; TCRdb's copy has only in-frame clones and leaves some out. The sample records 90,000 to 100,000 clones, less than 80% being singletons. Study results and limitations: A prior analysis recorded that most TCR beta V segments were productive about 87% or about 30% of the time. DRB1 showed the most TCR associations and HLA-C the fewest in a later analysis, as rates varied by HLA locus. The study flagged some 170 TCR beta chains as cytomegalovirus-associated. Associated with HLA alleles at 0.05 false discovery rate in a later analysis were some 18,000 TCR beta sequences.

The CDR3 extends over 13 amino acids. The V end was cut by 5 bases, the J end by 11 bases, with 18 bases between. The germline V gene has CDR1 SEHNR and CDR2 FQNEAQ (reference sequence). Of note for this clone: Its antigen is still unknown.

This chain joins TRBV7-9 and TRBJ1-1; no firm D call. The TCR was taken from a boy between 5 and 17 years old in good health and CMV-seropositive. The sequenced sample was PBMCs. Here the CDR3 reads CASSHSLYFGAFF. CDR3 nucleotides: TGTGCCAGCAGCCATTCACTCTACTTCGGTGCTTTCTTT. Filled out from reference TRBV7-9 and TRBJ1-1, the complete variable domain reads DTGVSQNPRHKITKRGQNVTFRCDPISEHNRLYWYRQTLGQGPEFLTYFQNEAQLEKSRLLSDRFSAERPKGSFSTLEIQRTEQGDSAMYLCASSHSLYFGAFFGQGTRLTVV.